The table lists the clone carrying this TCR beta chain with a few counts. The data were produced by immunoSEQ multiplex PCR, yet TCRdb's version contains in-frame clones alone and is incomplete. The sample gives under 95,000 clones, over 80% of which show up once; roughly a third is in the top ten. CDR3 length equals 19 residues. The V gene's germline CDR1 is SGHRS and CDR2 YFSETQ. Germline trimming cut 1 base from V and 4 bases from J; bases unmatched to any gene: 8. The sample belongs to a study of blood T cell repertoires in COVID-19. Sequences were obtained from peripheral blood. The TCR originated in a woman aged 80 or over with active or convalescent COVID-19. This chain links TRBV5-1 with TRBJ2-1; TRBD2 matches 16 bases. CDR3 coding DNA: TGCGCCAGCAGCTTGAGGGGACTAGCGGGGGGGCCCCTTTACAATGAGCAGTTCTTC. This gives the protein CASSLRGLAGGPLYNEQFF.